This TCR beta chain came from a study of blood T cell repertoires in COVID-19. Across the study: PBMCs, B-cell-depleted T cells, or T cells provided the cDNA or gDNA that made up the material.

Some clones are missing from TCRdb's copy, which holds only in-frame ones; the method was immunoSEQ multiplex PCR. The repertoire consists of about 300,000 clones, with around 80% occurring once and the leading ten covering roughly 1.1%. Sequencing was performed on peripheral blood. The receptor was isolated from a woman aged 45-65 years with acute or convalescent COVID-19.

The chain's CDR3 is CASSPGTGNYGYTF. The CDR3 coding sequence is TGCGCCAGCAGCCCCGGGACAGGGAACTATGGCTACACCTTC. This chain joins TRBV5-1 and TRBJ1-2; 9 bases fit TRBD1. The CDR3 extends over 14 amino acids. The trim removed 4 bases at V and 2 bases at J, leaving 3 bases unmatched. The germline V gene has CDR1 SGHRS and CDR2 YFSETQ.